This T cell receptor (beta chain) was documented in a study of blood T cell repertoires in COVID-19. Study at large: Samples representing acute and convalescent COVID-19 were sourced from the United States, Italy and Spain. The analysed material was cDNA or gDNA that came from T cells, B-cell-depleted T cells, or PBMCs.

The germline gives CDR1 SGHVS, CDR2 FQNEAQ. This CDR3 has 14 amino acids. Deletions cut 5 bases from V and 1 base from J, with 12 bases between. Sequenced by immunoSEQ multiplex PCR; TCRdb stores in-frame clones only, minus some. The sample includes about 150,000 clones, roughly 80% of them seen just once. This receptor was identified in a man aged 45-65 years with acute or convalescent COVID-19. The chain uses TRBV7-8 and TRBJ2-7; D gene ambiguous. Source material: peripheral blood. Here the CDR3 DNA reads TGTGCCAGCAGCGGAAGCACAGTTTCCTACGAGCAGTACTTC. It specifies CASSGSTVSYEQYF.